This section outlines one T cell receptor beta chain sequence together with its context. V gave up 5 bases and J gave up 1 base; unmatched junction bases: 9. Germline loops: CDR1 KGHDR, CDR2 SFDVKD. The CDR3 length is 17 residues. These data come from a study of blood T cell repertoires in COVID-19. About the research overall: Acute-phase and convalescent COVID-19 samples originated in the United States, Italy and Spain.

TCRdb's copy holds only in-frame clones and misses some; the assay was immunoSEQ multiplex PCR. The sample holds under 65,000 clones, 80% to 90% seen once. This chain joins TRBV24-1 and TRBJ2-1; 8 bases map to TRBD1. The receptor's source is a human donor in a cohort sampled during active COVID-19. Sequenced sample: peripheral blood. The CDR3 loop is CATSAPPTGGSYNEQFF. In nucleotides, the CDR3 is TGTGCCACCAGTGCCCCCCCAACAGGGGGTTCCTACAATGAGCAGTTCTTC.